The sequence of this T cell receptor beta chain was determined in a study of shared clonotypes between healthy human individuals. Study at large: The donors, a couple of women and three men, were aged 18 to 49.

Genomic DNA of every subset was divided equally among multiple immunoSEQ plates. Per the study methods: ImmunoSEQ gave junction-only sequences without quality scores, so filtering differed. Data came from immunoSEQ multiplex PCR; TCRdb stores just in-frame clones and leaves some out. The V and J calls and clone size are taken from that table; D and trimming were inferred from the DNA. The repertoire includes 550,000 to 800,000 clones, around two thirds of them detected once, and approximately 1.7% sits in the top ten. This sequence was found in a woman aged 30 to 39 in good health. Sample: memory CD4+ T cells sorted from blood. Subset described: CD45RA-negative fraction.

CDR3 nucleotide sequence: TGTGCCAGCAGTTTAGACGGGGTAATGAACACTGAAGCTTTCTTT. Translated: CASSLDGVMNTEAFF. The rearrangement links TRBV28 to TRBJ1-1, with D unresolved. This CDR3 spans 15 amino acids. The V end was cut by 2 bases, the J end by 0 bases, with 10 bases between. CDR1 MDHEN and CDR2 SYDVKM come from the germline V gene.